This T cell receptor beta chain is from a study of cytomegalovirus exposure and HLA in healthy donors. Turning to the study itself: In a later analysis, the roughly 120 validation repertoires were reported to have used the same platform as the roughly 610 first-cohort repertoires.

V gave up 5 bases and J gave up 11 bases, with 22 bases separating them. Germline values: CDR1 MGHRA, CDR2 YSYEKL. The CDR3 has 15 residues. This clone was detected only a few times. What it recognizes is unknown. The validation cohort, a group of 100 to 150 subjects, included the donors and was separate from the roughly 700-subject first cohort. Study results and limitations: Among TCR beta chains, those listed as cytomegalovirus-associated numbered around 180. Specificity for CMV antigens was confirmed in vitro for a few of the CMV-associated chains.

The assay was immunoSEQ multiplex PCR, and TCRdb's table has in-frame clones only and misses some. The table records 250,000 to 300,000 clones, approximately 86% of them present only once. The TCR was taken from a woman younger than 35 in good health and CMV-seronegative. Material for sequencing was PBMCs. This rearrangement joins TRBV4-1 to TRBJ1-5; D is uncertain. DNA for the CDR3: TGCGCCAGCAGCGTAGAGCCGACGGGATCCAAAGCCCAGCATTTT. It translates to CASSVEPTGSKAQHF.